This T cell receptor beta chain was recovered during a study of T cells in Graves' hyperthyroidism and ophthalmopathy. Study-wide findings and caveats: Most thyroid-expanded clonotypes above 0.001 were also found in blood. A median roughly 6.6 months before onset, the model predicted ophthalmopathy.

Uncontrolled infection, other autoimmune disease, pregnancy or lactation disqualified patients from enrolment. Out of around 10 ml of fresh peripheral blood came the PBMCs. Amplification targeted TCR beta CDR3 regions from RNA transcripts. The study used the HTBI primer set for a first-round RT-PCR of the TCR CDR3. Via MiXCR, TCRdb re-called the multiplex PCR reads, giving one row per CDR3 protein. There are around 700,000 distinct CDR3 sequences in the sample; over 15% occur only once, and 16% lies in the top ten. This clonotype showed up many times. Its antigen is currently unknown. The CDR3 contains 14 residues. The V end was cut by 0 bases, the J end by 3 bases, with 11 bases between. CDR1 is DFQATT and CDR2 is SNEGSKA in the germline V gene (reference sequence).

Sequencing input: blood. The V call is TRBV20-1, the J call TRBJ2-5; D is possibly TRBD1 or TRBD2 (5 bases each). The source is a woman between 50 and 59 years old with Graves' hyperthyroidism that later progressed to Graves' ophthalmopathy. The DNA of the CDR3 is TGCAGTGCTAGAGAACCGGGGCTAAAAGAGACCCAGTACTTC. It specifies CSAREPGLKETQYF.